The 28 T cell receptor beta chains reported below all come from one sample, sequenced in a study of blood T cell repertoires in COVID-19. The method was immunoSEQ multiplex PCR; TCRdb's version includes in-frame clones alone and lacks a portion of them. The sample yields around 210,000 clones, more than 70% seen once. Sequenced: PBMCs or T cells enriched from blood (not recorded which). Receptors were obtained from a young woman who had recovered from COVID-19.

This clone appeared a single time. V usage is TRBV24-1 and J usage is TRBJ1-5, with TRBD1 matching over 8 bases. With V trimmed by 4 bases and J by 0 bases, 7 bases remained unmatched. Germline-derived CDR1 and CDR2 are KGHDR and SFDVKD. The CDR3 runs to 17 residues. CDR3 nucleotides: TGTGCCACCAGTGACGAGGACAGGGTGCATAGCAATCAGCCCCAGCATTTT. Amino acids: CATSDEDRVHSNQPQHF.

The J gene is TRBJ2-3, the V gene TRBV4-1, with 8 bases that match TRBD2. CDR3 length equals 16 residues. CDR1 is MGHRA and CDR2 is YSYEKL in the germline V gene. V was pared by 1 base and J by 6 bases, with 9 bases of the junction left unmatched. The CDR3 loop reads CASSQAGLALGDTQYF. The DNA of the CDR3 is TGCGCCAGCAGCCAAGCAGGACTAGCCTTGGGTGATACGCAGTATTTT.

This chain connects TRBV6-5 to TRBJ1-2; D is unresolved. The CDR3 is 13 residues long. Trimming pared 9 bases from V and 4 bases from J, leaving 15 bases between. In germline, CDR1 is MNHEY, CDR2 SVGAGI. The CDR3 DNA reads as TGTGCCAGTCGGGAGACTCTTAGCTATGGCTACACCTTC. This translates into CASRETLSYGYTF.

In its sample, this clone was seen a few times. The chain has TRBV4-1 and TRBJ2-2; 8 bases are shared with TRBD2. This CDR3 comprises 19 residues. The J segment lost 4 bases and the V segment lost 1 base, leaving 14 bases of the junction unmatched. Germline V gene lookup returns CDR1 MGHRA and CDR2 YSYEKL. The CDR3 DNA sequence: TGCGCCAGCAGCCAAGGGCTCCTCAGGCGGGGGGCTCTCACCGGGGAGCTGTTTTTT. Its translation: CASSQGLLRRGALTGELFF.

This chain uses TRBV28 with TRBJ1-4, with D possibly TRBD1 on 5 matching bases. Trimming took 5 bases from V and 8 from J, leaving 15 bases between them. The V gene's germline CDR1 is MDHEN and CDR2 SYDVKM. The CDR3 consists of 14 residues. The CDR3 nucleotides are TGTGCCAGCAGTCAACCCCGGGGGACCGAAAAACTGTTTTTT. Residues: CASSQPRGTEKLFF.

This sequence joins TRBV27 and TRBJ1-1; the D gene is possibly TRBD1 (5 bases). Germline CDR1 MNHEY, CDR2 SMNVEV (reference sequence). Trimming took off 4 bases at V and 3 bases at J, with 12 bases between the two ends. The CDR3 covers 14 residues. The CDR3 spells CASSSQVGHTEAFF. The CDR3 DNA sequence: TGTGCCAGCAGTTCCCAGGTGGGGCACACTGAAGCTTTCTTT.

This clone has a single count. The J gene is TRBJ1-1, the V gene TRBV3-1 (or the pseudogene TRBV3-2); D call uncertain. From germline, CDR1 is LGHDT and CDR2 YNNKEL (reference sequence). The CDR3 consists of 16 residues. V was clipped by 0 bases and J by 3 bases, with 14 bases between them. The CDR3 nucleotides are TGTGCCAGCAGCCAAGATGTAAGGGAGTTGGACACTGAAGCTTTCTTT. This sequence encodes CASSQDVRELDTEAFF.

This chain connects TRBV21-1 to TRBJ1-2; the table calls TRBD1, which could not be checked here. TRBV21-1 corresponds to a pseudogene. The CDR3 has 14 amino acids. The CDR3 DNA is TGTGCCAGCAGGGCGCCCGGGACAGGGGAAGGCTACACCTTC. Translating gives CASRAPGTGEGYTF.

The DNA of the CDR3 is TGTGCCAGTAGTCCGCAGGCTTATTCACCCCTCCACTTT. Amino acid sequence: CASSPQAYSPLHF. The V gene is TRBV19, the J gene TRBJ1-6; D remains ambiguous. This CDR3 spans 13 amino acids. Per the germline V gene, CDR1 is LNHDA and CDR2 is SQIVND (reference sequence). Trimming pared 5 bases from V and 8 bases from J, leaving 10 bases between.

CDR3 residues: CASSLAGGWGETQYF. The DNA for the CDR3 is TGTGCCAGCAGTCTGGCAGGGGGCTGGGGAGAGACCCAGTACTTC. V usage is TRBV27 and J usage is TRBJ2-5, with 8 bases lining up with TRBD1. Germline trimming cut 5 bases from V and 4 bases from J; bases unmatched to any gene: 9. This CDR3 region has 15 residues. Germline-derived CDR1 and CDR2 are MNHEY and SMNVEV (reference sequence).

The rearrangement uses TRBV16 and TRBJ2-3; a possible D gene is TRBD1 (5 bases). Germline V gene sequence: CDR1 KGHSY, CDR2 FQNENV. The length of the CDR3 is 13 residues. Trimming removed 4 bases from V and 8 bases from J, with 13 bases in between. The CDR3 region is CASSPPRVGTQYF. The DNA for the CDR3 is TGTGCCAGCAGCCCCCCCAGGGTGGGTACGCAGTATTTT. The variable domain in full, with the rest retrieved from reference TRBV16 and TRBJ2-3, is GEEVAQTPKHLVRGEGQKAKLYCAPIKGHSYVFWYQQVLKNEFKFLISFQNENVFDETGMPKERFSAKCLPNSPCSLEIQATKLEDSAVYFCASSPPRVGTQYFGPGTRLTVL.

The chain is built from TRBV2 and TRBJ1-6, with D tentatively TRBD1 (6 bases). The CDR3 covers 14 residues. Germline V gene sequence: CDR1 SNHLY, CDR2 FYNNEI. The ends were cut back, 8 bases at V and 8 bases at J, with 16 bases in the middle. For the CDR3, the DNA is TGTGCCAGCGGGGGCCGGGACAAAGATTCACCCCTCCACTTT. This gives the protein CASGGRDKDSPLHF.

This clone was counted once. CDR3 loop: CASSPGKLSNQPQHF. In DNA form, the CDR3 reads TGTGCCAGCAGTCCGGGGAAATTGAGCAATCAGCCCCAGCATTTT. This sequence joins TRBV9 and TRBJ1-5; D gene ambiguous. The germline gives CDR1 SGDLS, CDR2 YYNGEE. The CDR3 is 15 amino acids. With 5 bases removed from V and 1 base from J, the gap between germline ends came to 13 bases.

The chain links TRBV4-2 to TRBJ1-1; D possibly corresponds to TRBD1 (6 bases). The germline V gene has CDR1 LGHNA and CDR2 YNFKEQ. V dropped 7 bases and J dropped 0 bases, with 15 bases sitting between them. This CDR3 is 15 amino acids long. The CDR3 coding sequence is TGTGCCAGCAAAAAGGGGGGGACCCTGAACACTGAAGCTTTCTTT. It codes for CASKKGGTLNTEAFF.

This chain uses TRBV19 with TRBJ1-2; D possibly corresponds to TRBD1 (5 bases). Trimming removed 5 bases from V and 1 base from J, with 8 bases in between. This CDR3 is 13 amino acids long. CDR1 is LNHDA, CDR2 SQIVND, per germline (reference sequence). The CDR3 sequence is CASSLQVNYGYTF. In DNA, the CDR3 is TGTGCCAGTAGTTTACAGGTTAACTATGGCTACACCTTC.

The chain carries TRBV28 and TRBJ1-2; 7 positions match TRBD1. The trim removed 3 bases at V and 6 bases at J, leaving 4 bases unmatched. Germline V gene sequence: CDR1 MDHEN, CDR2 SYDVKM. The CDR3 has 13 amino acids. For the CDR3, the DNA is TGTGCCAGCAGTTTTGGGACAGTAAATGGCTACACCTTC. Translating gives CASSFGTVNGYTF.

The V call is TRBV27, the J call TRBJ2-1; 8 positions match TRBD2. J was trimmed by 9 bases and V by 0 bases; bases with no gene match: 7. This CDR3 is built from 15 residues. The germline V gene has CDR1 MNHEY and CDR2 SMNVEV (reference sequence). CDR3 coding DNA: TGTGCCAGCAGTTTATCCCGGGGGGGTGAGAGTGAGCAGTTCTTC. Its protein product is CASSLSRGGESEQFF.

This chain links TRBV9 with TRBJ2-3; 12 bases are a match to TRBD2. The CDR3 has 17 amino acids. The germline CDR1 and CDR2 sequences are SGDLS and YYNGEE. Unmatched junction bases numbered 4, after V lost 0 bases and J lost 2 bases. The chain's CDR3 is CASSVAASGGVTDTQYF. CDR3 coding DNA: TGTGCCAGCAGCGTAGCCGCTAGCGGGGGGGTCACAGATACGCAGTATTTT.

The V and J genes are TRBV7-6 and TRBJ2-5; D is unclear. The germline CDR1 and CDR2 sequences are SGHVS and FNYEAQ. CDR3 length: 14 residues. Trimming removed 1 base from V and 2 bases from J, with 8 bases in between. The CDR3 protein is CASSLGAIQETQYF. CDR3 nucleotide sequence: TGTGCCAGCAGCTTAGGGGCTATTCAAGAGACCCAGTACTTC. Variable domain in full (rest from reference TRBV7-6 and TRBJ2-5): GAGVSQSPRYKVTKRGQDVALRCDPISGHVSLYWYRQALGQGPEFLTYFNYEAQQDKSGLPNDRFSAERPEGSISTLTIQRTEQRDSAMYRCASSLGAIQETQYFGPGTRLLVL.

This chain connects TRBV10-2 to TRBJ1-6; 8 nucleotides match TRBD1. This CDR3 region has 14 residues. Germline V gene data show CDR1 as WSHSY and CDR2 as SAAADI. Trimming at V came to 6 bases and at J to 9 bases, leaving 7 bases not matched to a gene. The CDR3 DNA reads TGCGCCAGCAGGACACAGGGGGAGGGTTCACCCCTCCACTTT. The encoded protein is CASRTQGEGSPLHF.

In nucleotides, the CDR3 is TGTGCCTGGGCTGCGGGGGAAAAACTGTTTTTT. This translates into CAWAAGEKLFF. The genes are TRBV30 and TRBJ1-4; D uncertain. Germline loops: CDR1 GTSNPN, CDR2 SVGIG (reference sequence). The ends were cut back, 5 bases at V and 8 bases at J, with 9 bases in the middle. CDR3 length: 11 residues.

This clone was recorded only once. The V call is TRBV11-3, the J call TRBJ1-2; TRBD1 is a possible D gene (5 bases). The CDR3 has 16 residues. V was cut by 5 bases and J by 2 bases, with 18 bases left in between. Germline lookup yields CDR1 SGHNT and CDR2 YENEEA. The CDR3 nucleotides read TGTGCCAGCAGCCGTCCGACAGAAATAAAAAACTATGGCTACACCTTC. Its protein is CASSRPTEIKNYGYTF.

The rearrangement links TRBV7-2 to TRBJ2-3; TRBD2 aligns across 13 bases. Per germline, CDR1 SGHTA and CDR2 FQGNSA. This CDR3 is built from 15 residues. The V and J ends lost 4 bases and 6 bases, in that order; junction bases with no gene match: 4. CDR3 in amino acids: CASSSRLAGGDTQYF. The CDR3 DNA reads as TGTGCCAGCAGCTCCAGACTAGCGGGGGGTGATACGCAGTATTTT.

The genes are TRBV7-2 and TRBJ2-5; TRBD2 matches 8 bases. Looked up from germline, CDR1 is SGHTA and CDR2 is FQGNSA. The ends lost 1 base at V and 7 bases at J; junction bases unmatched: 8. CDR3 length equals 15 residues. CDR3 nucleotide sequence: TGTGCCAGCAGCTTAGGGGGATCGGGGGGGCCGACCCAGTACTTC. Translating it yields CASSLGGSGGPTQYF.

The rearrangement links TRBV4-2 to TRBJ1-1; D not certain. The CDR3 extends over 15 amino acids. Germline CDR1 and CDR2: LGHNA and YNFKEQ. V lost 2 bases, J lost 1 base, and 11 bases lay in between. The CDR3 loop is CASSQWQQTNTEAFF. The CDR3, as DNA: TGTGCCAGCAGCCAATGGCAACAGACGAACACTGAAGCTTTCTTT.

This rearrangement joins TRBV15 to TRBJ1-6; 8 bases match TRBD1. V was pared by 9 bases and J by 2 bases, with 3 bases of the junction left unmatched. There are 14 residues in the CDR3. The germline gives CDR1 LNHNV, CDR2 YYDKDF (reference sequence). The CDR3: CATRTGTYNSPLHF. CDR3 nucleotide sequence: TGTGCCACTAGGACAGGGACCTATAATTCACCCCTCCACTTT.

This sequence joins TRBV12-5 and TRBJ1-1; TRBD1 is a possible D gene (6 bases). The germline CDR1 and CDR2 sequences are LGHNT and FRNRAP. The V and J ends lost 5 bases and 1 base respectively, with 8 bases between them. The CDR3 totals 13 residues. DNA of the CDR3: TGTGCTAGTGGTGGGGGACAGAACACTGAAGCTTTCTTT. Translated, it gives CASGGGQNTEAFF.

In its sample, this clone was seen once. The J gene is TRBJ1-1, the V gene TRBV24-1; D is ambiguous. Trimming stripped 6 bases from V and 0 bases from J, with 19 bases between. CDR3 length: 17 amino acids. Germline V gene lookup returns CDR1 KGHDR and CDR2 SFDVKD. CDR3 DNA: TGTGCCACCAGTTTTCGAGGGAGCAATTTTATGAACACTGAAGCTTTCTTT. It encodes CATSFRGSNFMNTEAFF.